The present TCR beta chain was sequenced within a study of neurological immune-mediated disorders. Germline values: CDR1 KGHDR, CDR2 SFDVKD. Trimming at V came to 0 bases and at J to 3 bases, leaving 2 bases not matched to a gene. The CDR3 runs 16 residues. This clonotype was picked up many times. TCRdb re-called the 5' RACE reads with MiXCR, one entry per CDR3 protein. Here the sample spans about 89,000 distinct CDR3 sequences, approximately 2.8% being singletons. The receptor was isolated from a woman in her 30s with multiple sclerosis. The gene calls are TRBV24-1 and TRBJ2-2, with TRBD1 matching over 8 bases. Sequencing input: PBMCs. CDR3 region: CATSDLNRGDTGELFF. DNA of the CDR3: TGTGCCACCAGTGATTTGAACAGGGGGGACACCGGGGAGCTGTTTTTT.